Listed below are T cell receptor beta chains from one sample, sequenced in a study of cytomegalovirus exposure and HLA in healthy donors. Sequencing used immunoSEQ multiplex PCR; TCRdb keeps in-frame clones, though not all of them. The sample consists of approximately 110,000 clones, approximately 91% of them appearing once. Specimen: PBMCs. The source is a woman younger than 30 in good health and CMV-seronegative. CDR3s include the opening cysteine and the closing phenylalanine or tryptophan. Each record gives: J gene, V gene, D gene, clone size, CDR3 DNA, CDR3 protein. A D gene is named only where the DNA matches it firmly. A row's size may be missing; if present it is once, few, many or a size class.

TRBJ2-6 TRBV29-1 NA NA TGCAGCGTTCCCTCAGGGGCCCGCTCTGGGGCCAACGTCCTGACTTTC CSVPSGARSGANVLTF
TRBJ2-3 TRBV4-3 NA NA TGCGCCAGCAGCCAAGACCCGGGACACGGATTCTGGAGACCAACAGATACGCAGTATTTT CASSQDPGHGFWRPTDTQYF
TRBJ1-2 TRBV7-8 NA few TGTGCCAGCAGCTTAGGGGGGCATGGCTACACCTTC CASSLGGHGYTF
TRBJ1-1 TRBV9 TRBD1 NA TGTGCCAGCAGCGCCACCCCGGACAGGGTGGCCATGAACACTGAAGCTTTCTTT CASSATPDRVAMNTEAFF
TRBJ2-2 TRBV5-4 NA NA TGTGCCAGCAGCTTGGCGGTGGGGGCGGTCACCGGGGAGCTGTTTTTT CASSLAVGAVTGELFF
TRBJ1-1 TRBV7-9 NA NA TGTGCCGTCCTTAGGGGGAACACTGAAGCTTTCTTT CAVLRGNTEAFF
TRBJ1-2 TRBV23-1 NA NA TGCGCCAGCAGTCGAACATCGGGGGGGGCCAACTATGGCTACACCTTC CASSRTSGGANYGYTF
TRBJ2-1 TRBV9 NA NA TGTGCCAGCAGCGTAGGACAGTACAATGAGCAGTTCTTC CASSVGQYNEQFF
TRBJ2-1 TRBV4-2 TRBD2 NA TGTGCCAGCAGACGAGGAGCGGGAGAATCCGATGAGCAGTTCTTC CASRRGAGESDEQFF
TRBJ2-2 TRBV11-2 TRBD2 few TGTGCCAGCAGCGCGGGACTAGCGGGGAACACCGGGGAGCTGTTTTTT CASSAGLAGNTGELFF
TRBJ2-3 TRBV18 TRBD1 NA TGTGCCAGCTCCCCCGGGGACAGGGGTTATTCAACTACCACAGATACGCAGTATTTT CASSPGDRGYSTTTDTQYF
TRBJ2-7 TRBV28 TRBD1 NA TGTGCCAGCAGCGCGTCCGGGACAGGGAGGGTCGAGCAGTACTTC CASSASGTGRVEQYF
TRBJ2-1 TRBV18 TRBD2 NA TGTGCCAGCTCACCGGGGGGGAGAAGCGGCCCTTCCTACAATGAGCAGTTCTTC CASSPGGRSGPSYNEQFF
TRBJ2-7 TRBV7-8 NA NA TGTGCCAGCAGCCCGGCCGCGTCGGAGTACGAGCAGTACTTC CASSPAASEYEQYF
TRBJ2-7 TRBV15 TRBD1 NA TGTGCCACCAGCAGGGGGCCCGGGACAGCGACGGACGAGCAGTACTTC CATSRGPGTATDEQYF
TRBJ1-5 TRBV6-6 NA NA TGTGCCAGCAGCTTATCCGACAGGAATCAGCCCCAGCATTTT CASSLSDRNQPQHF
TRBJ2-1 TRBV29-1 NA NA TGCAGCGTTGAAGCGGCGGGAAGTTTTAGTGAGCAGTTCTTC CSVEAAGSFSEQFF
TRBJ2-1 TRBV7-6 TRBD2 NA TGTGCCAGCAGCCCGAGCGGGAGGGTATACAATGAGCAGTTCTTC CASSPSGRVYNEQFF
TRBJ2-7 TRBV5-1 TRBD2 NA TGCGCCAGCAGCCCCCGGCGGGGGAACTCCTACGAGCAGTACTTC CASSPRRGNSYEQYF
TRBJ1-5 TRBV9 NA NA TGTGCCAGCAGCGTACCCGGGGGGCCCCAGCATTTT CASSVPGGPQHF
TRBJ1-5 TRBV27 NA NA TGTGCCAGCAGTTTAGTAAGGGACATCGGACAGCCCCAGCATTTT CASSLVRDIGQPQHF
TRBJ1-5 TRBV30 NA NA TGTGCCTGGAGTGTACGGGGGGGGCCCAATCAGCCCCAGCATTTT CAWSVRGGPNQPQHF
TRBJ2-4 TRBV5-6 TRBD2 NA TGTGCCAGCAGCATTTCGGGACTAGCGGGAACCAAAAACATTCAGTACTTC CASSISGLAGTKNIQYF
TRBJ2-1 TRBV6-4 TRBD2 NA TGTGCCAGCAGTCCTATAGCGGGAGATAAGGATGAGCAGTTCTTC CASSPIAGDKDEQFF
TRBJ1-1 TRBV28 NA NA TGTGCCAGCAGAACAGGGATTCCCGAAGCTTTCTTT CASRTGIPEAFF
TRBJ1-2 TRBV4-3 NA NA TGCGCCAGCAGCCAAGAAAGGGCAGCGGGGCGTGGCTACACCTTC CASSQERAAGRGYTF
TRBJ2-1 TRBV5-1 NA NA TGCGCCAGCAGCTTGGGTGCAGGGTCGGGCGATGAGCAGTTCTTC CASSLGAGSGDEQFF
TRBJ1-2 TRBV13 NA few TGTGCCAGCAGCTTGACAGGTCCCTATGGCTACACCTTC CASSLTGPYGYTF
TRBJ1-3 TRBV7-9 TRBD1 NA TGTGCCAGCAGCTCACCCTGGACAGGGGATGGAAACACCATATATTTT CASSSPWTGDGNTIYF
TRBJ2-1 TRBV28 NA once TGTGCCAGCAGTTTATTTCGACAGGCCGACTACAATGAGCAGTTCTTC CASSLFRQADYNEQFF
TRBJ2-3 TRBV5-4 TRBD1 NA TGTGCCAGCAGCCGTGGGACAGATCAACTCACAGATACGCAGTATTTT CASSRGTDQLTDTQYF